Described below is a single T cell receptor beta chain sequence and its context. What it recognizes is unknown. This specimen comes from a study of blood T cells in healthy people across ages. Regarding the study as a whole: TCR beta diversity, measured per million T cells, fell in a roughly linear way with age.

A second PCR, run for roughly 7 to 12 cycles, used a sample-barcoded 5' primer plus a J-beta primer mix. The template-switch adaptor was a 5' adaptor with 12 random nucleotides. It tagged each cDNA molecule. From the 5' RACE reads, TCRdb called clonotypes with MiXCR, one entry per CDR3 protein. The data hold about 1 million distinct CDR3 sequences, with around 27% observed a single time. Trimming shortened V by 5 bases and J by 3 bases, and 8 bases separated the two germline ends. The CDR3 extends over 12 amino acids. Germline V gene lookup returns CDR1 DFQATT and CDR2 SNEGSKA (reference sequence). Extraction yielded at least 5.5 micrograms of total RNA per sample. These data also featured in a second study, about T cells of mothers and their children. From that paper: The shaping of TCR recombination output by thymic selection is similar in related and unrelated pairs.

The chain is built from TRBV20-1 and TRBJ1-3, with unresolved D. The receptor comes from a girl aged 2-15 years in good health. The sequenced material came from blood. This CDR3 is CSAQQSGNTIYF. CDR3 DNA: TGCAGTGCTCAGCAAAGTGGAAACACCATATATTTT.